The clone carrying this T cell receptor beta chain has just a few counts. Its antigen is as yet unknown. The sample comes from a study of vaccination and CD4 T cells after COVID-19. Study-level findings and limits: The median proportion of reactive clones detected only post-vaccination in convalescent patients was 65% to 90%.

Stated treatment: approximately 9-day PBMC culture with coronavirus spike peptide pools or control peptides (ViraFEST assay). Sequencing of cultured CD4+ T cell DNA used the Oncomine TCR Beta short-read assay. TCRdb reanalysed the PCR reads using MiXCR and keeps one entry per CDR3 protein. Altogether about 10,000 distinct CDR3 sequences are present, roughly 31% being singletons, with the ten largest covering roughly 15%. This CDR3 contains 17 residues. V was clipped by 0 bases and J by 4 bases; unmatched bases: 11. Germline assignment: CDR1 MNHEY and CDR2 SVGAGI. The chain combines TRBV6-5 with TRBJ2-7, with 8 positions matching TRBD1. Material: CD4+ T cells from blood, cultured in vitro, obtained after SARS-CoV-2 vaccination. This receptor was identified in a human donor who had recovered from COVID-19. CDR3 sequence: CASSYSKSATGVYEQYF. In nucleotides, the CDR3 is TGTGCCAGCAGTTACTCAAAAAGCGCGACAGGGGTGTACGAGCAGTACTTC.